These 13 T cell receptor beta chains came from one sample sequenced in a study of T cells expressing NK-cell markers (TCRdb year 2020). Libraries were constructed by 5' RACE. These reads were obtained on an Illumina HiSeq 2000. TCRdb reprocessed the sequencing reads and holds a single record per CDR3 protein sequence, with no DNA. The table of this sample itemizes about 460,000 distinct CDR3 sequences. The ten largest make up almost 1.5% of the sample. The sequenced material came from blood T cells: a sorted CD56 or NKG2C T cell subset, CD4+ or CD8+ T cells, or bulk PBMC T cells (not recorded which). These receptors came from a woman in her fifties or sixties in good health. Donor details come from another sample of the same person, matched by shared clones.

V and J are TRBV29-1 and TRBJ1-3. CDR1 and CDR2 from the germline V gene are SQVTM and ANQGSEA. The CDR3 loop spans 14 amino acids. This CDR3 is CSVDPDGFGNTIYF.

CDR3: CASSLGSAGGPFDEQFF. The V and J genes are TRBV7-9 and TRBJ2-1; TCRdb's D gene call, TRBD2, goes unchecked for lack of DNA. Germline assignment: CDR1 SEHNR and CDR2 FQNEAQ (reference sequence). This CDR3 contains 17 residues.

The rearrangement links TRBV20-1 to TRBJ2-2. Germline V gene lookup returns CDR1 DFQATT and CDR2 SNEGSKA (reference sequence). The CDR3 consists of 15 residues. The CDR3 loop is CSARDRRFNTGELFF.

This sequence joins TRBV5-1 and TRBJ2-1; TCRdb's D call, TRBD2, is unchecked because there is no DNA. Germline CDR1 is SGHRS and CDR2 is YFSETQ. This CDR3 contains 13 residues. CDR3 sequence reads: CASSLETSGKQFF.

The V call is TRBV12-3 or TRBV12-4, the J call TRBJ1-3; TCRdb's D call, TRBD1, is unchecked because there is no DNA. The CDR3 covers 17 residues. CDR3 residues: CASSLLRQGSFGNTIYF.

The gene calls are TRBV10-2 and TRBJ1-5; the D call of TRBD1 rests on TCRdb alone, since no DNA is present to check it. CDR1 WSHSY and CDR2 SAAADI come from the germline V gene. CDR3 length equals 13 residues. The CDR3 sequence is CASSHGTTQPQHF.

The chain recombines TRBV6-1 with TRBJ1-1; TCRdb calls TRBD1, which cannot be checked without DNA. Germline V gene lookup returns CDR1 MNHNS and CDR2 SASEGT. There are 14 residues in the CDR3. CDR3 in amino acids: CASSTQSSGTEAFF.

The chain couples TRBV20-1 to TRBJ2-7. Germline CDR1 and CDR2: DFQATT and SNEGSKA (reference sequence). The CDR3 length is 14 residues. The CDR3 is CSARRLDSPLEQYF.

The J gene is TRBJ2-7, the V gene TRBV4-1; the TRBD1 assignment by TCRdb is unverifiable without DNA. This CDR3 spans 16 amino acids. The germline gives CDR1 MGHRA, CDR2 YSYEKL. CDR3 region: CASSQFQTGGGIVQYF.

CDR3 sequence: CASSQDAPGFIYNEQFF. The V call is TRBV3-1, the J call TRBJ2-1; TCRdb gives TRBD1 as the D gene, but with no DNA this cannot be confirmed. Germline lookup yields CDR1 LGHDT and CDR2 YNNKEL (reference sequence). The CDR3 extends over 17 amino acids.

This chain uses TRBV20-1 with TRBJ2-1; TCRdb picks TRBD1, but there is no DNA to check that call. The germline V gene has CDR1 DFQATT and CDR2 SNEGSKA (reference sequence). The CDR3 covers 15 residues. The CDR3 loop is CSALVFRGLGNEQFF.

The chain has TRBV12-3 or TRBV12-4 and TRBJ1-1; TCRdb's D call of TRBD1 is untestable without DNA. CDR3 length: 17 amino acids. This CDR3 is CASSHRPWGQKNTEAFF.

J is TRBJ1-6 and V is TRBV27. CDR3 length: 14 residues. CDR1 and CDR2 from the germline V gene are MNHEY and SMNVEV (reference sequence). The CDR3 here is CASSPDLRNSPLHF.